This is a list of T cell receptor beta chains from one sample in a study of blood T cell repertoires in COVID-19. Here immunoSEQ multiplex PCR was the method, and the copy in TCRdb shows in-frame clones only, minus some. This table holds roughly 250,000 clones, around nine tenths found once. What was sequenced was PBMCs or T cells enriched from blood (not recorded which). The receptors were sampled from a woman between 50 and 59 years old who had recovered from COVID-19. Each CDR3 is given with its conserved first and last residue. The order of the fields is clone size, V gene, D gene, J gene, CDR3 protein, CDR3 DNA. D genes are given only for firm matches. Some rows have no size entry. The others give once, few or many, or a class for an expanded clone.

size: NA; V: TRBV7-2; D: NA; J: TRBJ2-2; CDR3: CASSGAKRGTGELFF; DNA: TGTGCCAGCAGCGGCGCTAAAAGGGGCACCGGGGAGCTGTTTTTT
size: NA; V: TRBV5-1; D: TRBD2; J: TRBJ2-4; CDR3: CASKGTSDSKNIQYF; DNA: TGCGCCAGCAAGGGGACTAGTGACTCCAAAAACATTCAGTACTTC
size: NA; V: TRBV7-9; D: TRBD2; J: TRBJ2-3; CDR3: CASSSSLADFTDTQYF; DNA: TGTGCCAGCAGCTCGTCGCTAGCGGATTTCACAGATACGCAGTATTTT
size: NA; V: TRBV6-6; D: NA; J: TRBJ1-4; CDR3: CASSTSGVNEKLFF; DNA: TGTGCCAGCAGTACCTCGGGGGTTAATGAAAAACTGTTTTTT
size: once; V: TRBV9; D: TRBD1; J: TRBJ2-1; CDR3: CASSTTGSPNNEQFF; DNA: TGTGCCAGCAGCACGACAGGGAGCCCAAACAATGAGCAGTTCTTC
size: NA; V: TRBV7-9; D: NA; J: TRBJ2-6; CDR3: CASSYGGAGANVLTF; DNA: TGTGCCAGCAGCTACGGGGGAGCTGGGGCCAACGTCCTGACTTTC
size: NA; V: TRBV28; D: NA; J: TRBJ1-1; CDR3: CASSGYRDSLISAFF; DNA: TGTGCCAGCAGCGGATACCGGGACTCTCTAATATCGGCTTTCTTT
size: many; V: TRBV10-3; D: NA; J: TRBJ1-1; CDR3: CAISESIRGSGTEAFF; DNA: TGTGCCATCAGTGAGTCTATACGGGGGAGCGGCACTGAAGCTTTCTTT
size: NA; V: TRBV6-6; D: TRBD2; J: TRBJ2-1; CDR3: CASSYPREGVNEQFF; DNA: TGTGCCAGCAGTTACCCCCGGGAGGGTGTCAATGAGCAGTTCTTC
size: NA; V: TRBV7-2; D: TRBD2; J: TRBJ2-7; CDR3: CASSLGPSGLNYEQYF; DNA: TGTGCCAGCAGCTTGGGCCCTAGCGGACTTAACTACGAGCAGTACTTC
size: NA; V: TRBV9; D: NA; J: TRBJ2-7; CDR3: CASSVGQSHEQYF; DNA: TGTGCCAGCAGCGTAGGACAGAGCCACGAGCAGTACTTC
size: NA; V: TRBV11-2; D: NA; J: TRBJ1-2; CDR3: CASSLDLESGYTF; DNA: TGTGCCAGCAGCTTAGATTTGGAGAGTGGCTACACCTTC
size: NA; V: TRBV5-1; D: TRBD1; J: TRBJ1-3; CDR3: CASSSGTAGNTIYF; DNA: TGCGCCAGCAGCAGTGGGACAGCTGGAAACACCATATATTTT
size: NA; V: TRBV10-3; D: NA; J: TRBJ2-4; CDR3: CAISGPSGNIQYF; DNA: TGTGCCATCAGTGGCCCCTCAGGAAACATTCAGTACTTC